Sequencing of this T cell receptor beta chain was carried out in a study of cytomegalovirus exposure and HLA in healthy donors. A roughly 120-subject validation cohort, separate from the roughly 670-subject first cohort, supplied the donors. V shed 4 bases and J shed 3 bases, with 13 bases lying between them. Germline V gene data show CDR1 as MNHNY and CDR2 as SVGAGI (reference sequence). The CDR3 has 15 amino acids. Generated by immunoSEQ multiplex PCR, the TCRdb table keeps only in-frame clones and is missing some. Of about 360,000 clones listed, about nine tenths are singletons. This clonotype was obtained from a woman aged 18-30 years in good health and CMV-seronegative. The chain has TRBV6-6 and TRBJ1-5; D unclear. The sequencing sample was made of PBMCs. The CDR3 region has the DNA TGTGCCAGCAGTTCCTTATCGGGAATCAATCAGCCCCAGCATTTT. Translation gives CASSSLSGINQPQHF.